The 27 T cell receptor beta chains reported below all come from one sample, sequenced in a study of CD8+ T cells in alopecia areata. RNA was isolated and reverse transcribed to cDNA, the sequencing template. The method was immunoSEQ multiplex PCR; TCRdb's version includes in-frame clones alone and lacks a portion of them. The sample has more than 90,000 clones, 30% to 40% seen once. Material for sequencing was CD4+ T cells sorted from blood. The origin of the receptors is a human donor with alopecia areata.

This rearrangement joins TRBV4-2 to TRBJ2-3, with 8 positions matching TRBD2. CDR3 length: 15 residues. The junction had 8 bases not matched to a gene; V was cut back by 0 bases and J by 9 bases. CDR1 and CDR2 (germline): LGHNA, YNFKEQ. CDR3 region: CASSQDPAGAGTQYF. In DNA, the CDR3 is TGTGCCAGCAGCCAAGATCCAGCGGGGGCGGGGACGCAGTATTTT.

The chain uses TRBV7-3 and TRBJ2-4; 12 bases are a match to TRBD2. From germline, CDR1 is SGHTA and CDR2 FQGTGA. The CDR3 contains 17 residues. After removal of 4 bases from V and 0 bases from J, the junction contained 4 bases not matched to a gene. This CDR3 reads CASSSGLAGLAKNIQYF. DNA of the CDR3: TGTGCCAGCAGCTCCGGACTAGCGGGGCTAGCCAAAAACATTCAGTACTTC.

This clone was recorded a few times. CDR3 nucleotide sequence: TGTGCCAGCAGCCAAGATCGCAGGGCGAGCTACGAGCAGTACTTC. Protein: CASSQDRRASYEQYF. The chain combines TRBV4-2 with TRBJ2-7; TRBD1 is a possible D gene (5 bases). V was trimmed by 0 bases and J by 3 bases, leaving 12 bases between them. This CDR3 is 15 amino acids long. Germline V gene data show CDR1 as LGHNA and CDR2 as YNFKEQ.

This clone was detected only a few times. J is TRBJ2-5 and V is TRBV19; D is ambiguous. The germline V gene has CDR1 LNHDA and CDR2 SQIVND (reference sequence). There are 14 residues in the CDR3. Trimming shortened V by 3 bases and J by 5 bases, and 13 bases separated the two germline ends. CDR3 sequence (DNA): TGTGCCAGTAGTATCGGTCCCGCGCGGGAGACCCAGTACTTC. It is translated as CASSIGPARETQYF.

This clone was seen a few times. The chain employs TRBV11-2 and TRBJ2-2, with 8 bases lining up with TRBD1. V trimming: 3 bases; J trimming: 3 bases; junction bases outside the gene matches: 6. CDR3 length: 16 amino acids. Germline V gene data show CDR1 as SGHAT and CDR2 as FQNNGV. The CDR3 coding sequence is TGTGCCAGCAGCTTCGGACAGGGATGGGACACCGGGGAGCTGTTTTTT. Amino acids: CASSFGQGWDTGELFF. Full variable domain (outside the CDR3, taken from reference TRBV11-2 and TRBJ2-2): EAGVAQSPRYKIIEKRQSVAFWCNPISGHATLYWYQQILGQGPKLLIQFQNNGVVDDSQLPKDRFSAERLKGVDSTLKIQPAKLEDSAVYLCASSFGQGWDTGELFFGEGSRLTVL.

There are a few counts of this clone. The J gene is TRBJ2-3, the V gene TRBV18; TRBD2 matches at 11 bases. Germline V CDR1 and CDR2: KGHSH, LQKENI. The CDR3 has 16 residues. Trimming removed 5 bases from V and 3 bases from J; junction bases left unmatched: 7. The CDR3 DNA reads TGTGCCAGCTCATCGTTGACTAGCGGGATGACAGATACGCAGTATTTT. Protein product: CASSSLTSGMTDTQYF.

The chain combines TRBV5-1 with TRBJ2-5; D not resolved. V lost 0 bases and J 1 base, leaving 7 bases between the germline ends. CDR1 is SGHRS and CDR2 is YFSETQ in the germline V gene. This CDR3 is 14 amino acids long. CDR3: CASSLAGTQETQYF. The CDR3 DNA is TGCGCCAGCAGCTTGGCGGGTACCCAAGAGACCCAGTACTTC.

Here the CDR3 reads CASKERGAGELFF. The CDR3 region has the DNA TGTGCCAGCAAGGAACGCGGCGCCGGGGAGCTGTTTTTT. The V and J genes are TRBV2 and TRBJ2-2, with D hard to call. Germline CDR1 SNHLY, CDR2 FYNNEI. V lost 7 bases to trimming and J lost 6 bases, with 12 bases between them. The CDR3 is 13 amino acids.

This clone was recorded once. This chain joins TRBV30 and TRBJ1-2; 8 bases match TRBD1. V dropped 8 bases and J dropped 2; count of bases not matched to a gene: 7. The length of the CDR3 is 13 residues. In germline, CDR1 is GTSNPN, CDR2 SVGIG (reference sequence). The CDR3 bases are TGTGCCCAGCGGGGACAGGACAACTATGGCTACACCTTC. Its translation: CAQRGQDNYGYTF.

The chain is built from TRBV29-1 and TRBJ2-7; 10 bases align to TRBD2. V shed 6 bases and J 5 bases; nucleotides not matched to a gene: 10. The CDR3 covers 14 residues. CDR1 SQVTM and CDR2 ANQGSEA come from the germline V gene. DNA for the CDR3: TGCAGCGTCGCGCAAATAGCGGGAGGTAACGAGCAGTACTTC. As protein: CSVAQIAGGNEQYF.

The chain carries TRBV11-2 and TRBJ2-1; 7 positions agree with TRBD1. Germline values: CDR1 SGHAT, CDR2 FQNNGV. The CDR3 length is 15 residues. The junction had 6 bases not matched to a gene; V was cut back by 7 bases and J by 0 bases. The CDR3 sequence: CASNSRQGSYNEQFF. CDR3 sequence (DNA): TGTGCCAGCAACTCCAGACAGGGCTCCTACAATGAGCAGTTCTTC.

V usage is TRBV29-1 and J usage is TRBJ1-2, with 8 bases aligning to TRBD1. The CDR3 contains 13 residues. After removal of 2 bases from V and 6 bases from J, the junction contained 5 bases not matched to a gene. CDR1 and CDR2 (germline): SQVTM, ANQGSEA. The CDR3 region is CSVERQGADGYTF. CDR3 bases: TGCAGCGTTGAACGGCAGGGGGCAGATGGCTACACCTTC.

This clone was found a few times. The rearrangement links TRBV28 to TRBJ2-1; 14 positions match TRBD2. Per the germline V gene, CDR1 is MDHEN and CDR2 is SYDVKM. The CDR3 is 15 amino acids. Trimming at V came to 6 bases and at J to 9 bases, leaving 7 bases not matched to a gene. Here the CDR3 DNA reads TGTGCCAGCAGGCACGGGACTAGCGGGAGTCCTGAGCAGTTCTTC. Its protein product is CASRHGTSGSPEQFF. The full variable domain, completed using reference TRBV28 and TRBJ2-1, is DVKVTQSSRYLVKRTGEKVFLECVQDMDHENMFWYRQDPGLGLRLIYFSYDVKMKEKGDIPEGYSVSREKKERFSLILESASTNQTSMYLCASRHGTSGSPEQFFGPGTRLTVL.

There are a few counts of this clone. The chain carries TRBV30 and TRBJ2-7, with a tentative D call TRBD1 (6 bases). The length of the CDR3 is 13 residues. Germline assignment: CDR1 GTSNPN and CDR2 SVGIG (reference sequence). The CDR3 is CVLGTQYVEKQYF. DNA for the CDR3: TGTGTCTTAGGGACACAATACGTCGAGAAGCAGTACTTC.

This chain uses TRBV4-1 with TRBJ1-1; D is unclear. V was trimmed by 5 bases and J by 1 base, leaving 14 bases between them. CDR1 MGHRA and CDR2 YSYEKL come from the germline V gene. The CDR3 is 15 amino acids. The CDR3 sequence: CASSAVPDGNTEAFF. CDR3 in DNA: TGCGCCAGCAGCGCCGTCCCGGACGGGAACACTGAAGCTTTCTTT.

The chain has TRBV7-3 and TRBJ2-7; TRBD2 matches at 7 bases. Germline V CDR1 and CDR2: SGHTA, FQGTGA. CDR3 length: 13 residues. The V gene end was trimmed by 5 bases and the J gene end by 5 bases; junction bases not matched to a gene: 6. CDR3 nucleotide sequence: TGTGCCAGCAGCGCCCGGACTAGTGACGAGCAGTACTTC. Protein: CASSARTSDEQYF.

This clone was observed a few times. The genes are TRBV2 and TRBJ2-1, with D unclear. CDR3 length: 12 residues. The germline CDR1 and CDR2 sequences are SNHLY and FYNNEI. V was clipped by 5 bases and J by 5 bases, with 7 bases between them. CDR3 region: CASSLGNNEQFF. CDR3 sequence (DNA): TGTGCCAGCAGTTTGGGAAACAATGAGCAGTTCTTC.

The chain is built from TRBV5-1 and TRBJ1-6; no clear D gene. V was cut by 4 bases and J by 7 bases, with 18 bases left in between. In germline, CDR1 is SGHRS, CDR2 YFSETQ. CDR3 length: 16 residues. CDR3 sequence (DNA): TGCGCCAGCAGCAGCCGGGCCCCAGGTGGGAATTCACCCCTCCACTTT. Amino acids: CASSSRAPGGNSPLHF.

The J gene is TRBJ1-1, the V gene TRBV7-2; D remains ambiguous. V lost 11 bases to trimming and J lost 1 base, with 11 bases between them. The CDR3 runs 12 residues. Germline CDR1 and CDR2: SGHTA and FQGNSA. The CDR3 nucleotides read TGTGCCTGCGGAGAGCGGAACACTGAAGCTTTCTTT. Its translation is CACGERNTEAFF.

The rearrangement links TRBV7-9 to TRBJ1-1, with D possibly matching TRBD1 (6 bases). Germline CDR1 SEHNR, CDR2 FQNEAQ (reference sequence). V lost 5 bases, J lost 2 bases, and 12 bases lay in between. The CDR3 is 14 residues long. CDR3 amino acids: CASSTMGANTEAFF. DNA of the CDR3: TGTGCCAGCAGCACGATGGGGGCAAACACTGAAGCTTTCTTT.

V gene TRBV5-1 combines with J gene TRBJ2-1; 7 bases map to TRBD2. Germline trimming cut 4 bases from V and 0 bases from J; bases unmatched to any gene: 4. CDR1 and CDR2 (germline): SGHRS, YFSETQ. The CDR3 runs 15 residues. CDR3 in DNA: TGCGCCAGCAGCCCCGGGGGGTCCTCCTACAATGAGCAGTTCTTC. Protein sequence: CASSPGGSSYNEQFF.

The chain joins TRBV7-9 to TRBJ2-1, with D unresolved. V was shortened by 3 bases and J by 5 bases, with 8 bases between the two germline ends. This CDR3 has 13 residues. Germline values: CDR1 SEHNR, CDR2 FQNEAQ (reference sequence). The CDR3 loop is CASSLALDNEQFF. CDR3 coding DNA: TGTGCCAGCAGCTTGGCTTTGGACAATGAGCAGTTCTTC.

The chain has TRBV5-1 and TRBJ1-1; D not resolved. Per the germline V gene, CDR1 is SGHRS and CDR2 is YFSETQ. There are 14 residues in the CDR3. Trimming shortened V by 4 bases and J by 2 bases, and 12 bases separated the two germline ends. CDR3 DNA sequence: TGCGCCAGCAGCCAAGCCATAAGAAACACTGAAGCTTTCTTT. Amino acids: CASSQAIRNTEAFF.

This clone has only a few counts. The chain recombines TRBV29-1 with TRBJ2-7, with a weak D call TRBD2 (5 bases). The CDR3 has 14 residues. The germline V and J ends were trimmed by 4 bases and 4 bases, with 17 bases remaining between them. The germline gives CDR1 SQVTM, CDR2 ANQGSEA. The CDR3 region is CSVVGRAEGYEQYF. The CDR3 coding sequence is TGCAGCGTTGTTGGGCGGGCCGAGGGATACGAGCAGTACTTC.

V usage is TRBV11-2 and J usage is TRBJ2-1, with TRBD1 identical over 7 bases. J was trimmed by 12 bases and V by 5 bases; bases with no gene match: 7. CDR3 length equals 12 residues. The germline V gene has CDR1 SGHAT and CDR2 FQNNGV. Written as DNA, the CDR3 is TGTGCCAGCAGCCCTGACAGGGTCATGCAGTTCTTC. Protein sequence: CASSPDRVMQFF. The full variable domain, completed using reference TRBV11-2 and TRBJ2-1, is EAGVAQSPRYKIIEKRQSVAFWCNPISGHATLYWYQQILGQGPKLLIQFQNNGVVDDSQLPKDRFSAERLKGVDSTLKIQPAKLEDSAVYLCASSPDRVMQFFGPGTRLTVL.

The genes are TRBV29-1 and TRBJ1-2; no definite D call. The CDR3 length is 12 residues. Trimming took 5 bases from V and 0 from J, leaving 7 bases between them. CDR1 is SQVTM, CDR2 ANQGSEA, per germline. The CDR3 DNA reads TGCAGCGTTTACGGTTCTAACTATGGCTACACCTTC. Translating gives CSVYGSNYGYTF.

This rearrangement joins TRBV27 to TRBJ2-2; D perhaps matches TRBD2 (6 bases). The germline CDR1 and CDR2 sequences are MNHEY and SMNVEV (reference sequence). The length of the CDR3 is 15 residues. Trimming shortened V by 6 bases and J by 3 bases, and 14 bases separated the two germline ends. The CDR3 coding sequence is TGTGCCAGCAGAGGCTGGGGGGTAGACACCGGGGAGCTGTTTTTT. This translates into CASRGWGVDTGELFF.